The 24 T cell receptor beta chains listed next were all sequenced from one sample in a study of cytomegalovirus exposure and HLA in healthy donors (dated by TCRdb to the late 2010s). The library was built by means of the immunoSEQ multiplex PCR assay. A mixture of 60 forward primers for TCR Vbeta segments and 13 reverse primers for TCR Jbeta segments was used in the multiplex PCR. TCRdb re-hosts the immuneACCESS table, in-frame sequences only. Its copies lack some clones; in the studies checked, an unresolved V gene accounts for under half of them, and the cause for the rest is not known. This sample gives some 80,000 clones in total; roughly 79% of them show up just once. Roughly 1.5% of the sample is held by the ten biggest clonotypes. Sequenced sample: PBMCs. The source is a man aged 35 to 55 in good health and CMV-seronegative.

Only one count was recorded for this clone. The gene calls are TRBV28 and TRBJ1-2, with 9 bases matching TRBD1. Germline CDR1 reads MDHEN; CDR2 reads SYDVKM. Losses at the gene ends were 6 bases for V and 2 bases for J; bases not matched to a gene: 13. This CDR3 contains 17 residues. The CDR3 sequence is CASSPHGQGRWNYGYTF. CDR3 sequence (DNA): TGTGCCAGCAGCCCACACGGACAGGGGAGGTGGAACTATGGCTACACCTTC.

V usage is TRBV7-9 and J usage is TRBJ1-5; D perhaps matches TRBD1 (5 bases). Trimming removed 1 base at V and 0 bases at J, with 7 bases between. Germline V gene data show CDR1 as SEHNR and CDR2 as FQNEAQ (reference sequence). The CDR3 consists of 15 residues. As DNA, the CDR3 is TGTGCCAGCAGCTTAGGGACATATAGCAATCAGCCCCAGCATTTT. Protein: CASSLGTYSNQPQHF.

This clone was counted once. The chain uses TRBV4-2 and TRBJ2-7; TRBD2 matches 14 bases. V lost 0 bases and J lost 6; bases outside the gene matches: 10. CDR1 is LGHNA, CDR2 YNFKEQ, per germline. The CDR3 has 18 amino acids. In nucleotides, the CDR3 is TGTGCCAGCAGCCAAGATACGGGGACTAGCGGGAGAGGCTCCGAGCAGTACTTC. Residues: CASSQDTGTSGRGSEQYF.

In this sample, this clone turned up a few times. V and J are TRBV7-8 and TRBJ1-1; the match to TRBD1 covers 10 bases. V dropped 0 bases and J dropped 0; count of bases not matched to a gene: 10. Per the germline V gene, CDR1 is SGHVS and CDR2 is FQNEAQ. CDR3 length: 19 residues. This chain's CDR3 is CASSLASGTGVGVNTEAFF. The DNA of the CDR3 is TGTGCCAGCAGCTTAGCGAGTGGGACAGGGGTTGGGGTGAACACTGAAGCTTTCTTT.

The chain uses TRBV6-1 and TRBJ2-4; TRBD1 agrees at 11 bases. The CDR3 is 20 amino acids. The V gene's germline CDR1 is MNHNS and CDR2 SASEGT. Trimming took 1 base from V and 1 from J; bases not matched to a gene: 12. The chain's CDR3 is CASSEDPGTGGSAAKNIQYF. The CDR3 DNA sequence: TGTGCCAGCAGTGAAGATCCCGGGACAGGGGGATCTGCTGCCAAAAACATTCAGTACTTC.

The J gene is TRBJ2-1, the V gene TRBV18, with 7 nucleotides matching TRBD1. V gave up 6 bases and J gave up 3 bases; unmatched junction bases: 11. The CDR3 totals 16 residues. CDR1 KGHSH and CDR2 LQKENI come from the germline V gene. CDR3 region: CASSNRGGIGYNEQFF. For the CDR3, the DNA is TGTGCCAGCTCCAACAGGGGTGGTATAGGCTACAATGAGCAGTTCTTC. Full variable domain (missing parts from reference TRBV18 and TRBJ2-1): NAGVMQNPRHLVRRRGQEARLRCSPMKGHSHVYWYRQLPEEGLKFMVYLQKENIIDESGMPKERFSAEFPKEGPSILRIQQVVRGDSAAYFCASSNRGGIGYNEQFFGPGTRLTVL.

The rearrangement links TRBV27 to TRBJ2-7, with 10 bases fitting TRBD2. The CDR3 totals 15 residues. V shed 1 base and J 4 bases; nucleotides not matched to a gene: 4. Germline assignment: CDR1 MNHEY and CDR2 SMNVEV (reference sequence). The CDR3 DNA reads as TGTGCCAGCAGTTTATTGGCTAGCGGGAGTTACGAGCAGTACTTC. It is translated as CASSLLASGSYEQYF.

The V gene is TRBV28, the J gene TRBJ2-7; 8 bases line up with TRBD1. Germline lookup yields CDR1 MDHEN and CDR2 SYDVKM. The V gene end was trimmed by 6 bases and the J gene end by 1 base; junction bases not matched to a gene: 11. This CDR3 comprises 16 residues. In DNA form, the CDR3 reads TGTGCCAGCAGAATGTCGACAGGGGTCCGATCCTACGAGCAGTACTTC. It specifies CASRMSTGVRSYEQYF.

The chain joins TRBV28 to TRBJ1-6; TRBD1 might be the D (5 bases). The germline V gene encodes CDR1 MDHEN and CDR2 SYDVKM. The V gene lost 5 bases and the J gene lost 7 bases, with 15 bases spanning the gap. The CDR3 consists of 15 residues. The DNA for the CDR3 is TGTGCCAGCAGTCCTGCGGGGGGTGGAAATTCACCCCTCCACTTT. Protein product: CASSPAGGGNSPLHF.

This clone was detected once. This chain's CDR3 is CASSPRGYEQYF. CDR3 DNA: TGTGCCAGCAGCCCACGGGGATACGAGCAGTACTTC. The chain is built from TRBV2 and TRBJ2-7; the D gene is possibly TRBD2 (5 bases). The V gene lost 6 bases and the J gene lost 4 bases, with 10 bases spanning the gap. Germline values: CDR1 SNHLY, CDR2 FYNNEI. This CDR3 has 12 amino acids.

The J gene is TRBJ2-7, the V gene TRBV6-1; unclear D gene. The V gene's germline CDR1 is MNHNS and CDR2 SASEGT. The CDR3 covers 12 residues. The V end lost 4 bases, the J end lost 3 bases, and 7 bases lay between the germline ends. CDR3 loop: CASSGQNYEQYF. In nucleotides, the CDR3 is TGTGCCAGCAGTGGGCAGAACTACGAGCAGTACTTC.

The chain employs TRBV7-8 and TRBJ2-1, with unresolved D. The ends were cut back, 1 base at V and 5 bases at J, with 9 bases in the middle. The germline V gene encodes CDR1 SGHVS and CDR2 FQNEAQ. The CDR3 covers 14 residues. The CDR3 is CASSLGENHNEQFF. CDR3 bases: TGTGCCAGCAGCTTAGGAGAGAACCACAATGAGCAGTTCTTC.

Points on this clone: The junction departs from germline at one end; a sequencing error may be responsible. V is TRBV28 and J is TRBJ2-4; the match to TRBD2 covers 9 bases. This CDR3 has 13 amino acids. Germline CDR1 MDHEN, CDR2 SYDVKM. The CDR3 bases are TGTGCCAGCATTAGCGGGAGTGGGAACAGTCAGTACTTC. This sequence encodes CASISGSGNSQYF. Supplemented by reference TRBV28 and TRBJ2-4, the full variable domain reads DVKVTQSSRYLVKRTGEKVFLECVQDMDHENMFWYRQDPGLGLRLIYFSYDVKMKEKGDIPEGYSVSREKKERFSLILESASTNQTSMYLCASISGSGNSQYFGAGTRLSVL.

Comment on this clone: A read error may account for a junction end that differs from germline. J is TRBJ1-1 and V is TRBV27, with D possibly matching TRBD1 (5 bases). CDR3 size: 14 residues. Germline CDR1 is MNHEY and CDR2 is SMNVEV (reference sequence). CDR3 region: CAGSLRARVTEAFF. In DNA, the CDR3 is TGTGCCGGCAGTTTACGTGCCAGGGTCACTGAAGCTTTCTTT.

The CDR3 DNA follows: TGTGCCAGCAGCCAAAAACAGTGGGAGGGCCTTCGCCATGAGCAGTTCTTC. Translation gives CASSQKQWEGLRHEQFF. V usage is TRBV4-2 and J usage is TRBJ2-1, with TRBD2 identical over 7 bases. The CDR3 loop spans 17 amino acids. The germline CDR1 and CDR2 sequences are LGHNA and YNFKEQ. Trimming cost V 2 bases and J 8 bases; bases outside gene matches: 15.

The chain uses TRBV28 and TRBJ2-7; D is unclear. This CDR3 contains 12 residues. V gave up 4 bases and J gave up 8 bases, with 12 bases separating them. Germline CDR1 is MDHEN and CDR2 is SYDVKM. Written as DNA, the CDR3 is TGTGCCAGCAGTTCCTCTACCTTCAAGCAGTACTTC. This codes for CASSSSTFKQYF.

This clone was seen more than once but under ten times. The chain links TRBV5-4 to TRBJ2-7; the D gene is possibly TRBD2 (5 bases). V shed 4 bases and J shed 3 bases, with 17 bases lying between them. There are 15 residues in the CDR3. The germline CDR1 and CDR2 sequences are SGHNT and YYREEE (reference sequence). In nucleotides, the CDR3 is TGTGCCAGCAGCCTTAGTTCCGGGGAAGGCTACGAGCAGTACTTC. Translating gives CASSLSSGEGYEQYF.

The chain recombines TRBV7-8 with TRBJ2-3, with 10 bases identical to TRBD1. The CDR3 runs 17 residues. The junction had 10 bases not matched to a gene; V was cut back by 5 bases and J by 2 bases. The germline CDR1 and CDR2 sequences are SGHVS and FQNEAQ. The chain's CDR3 is CASSPRTGQGSTDTQYF. CDR3 bases: TGTGCCAGCAGCCCTCGTACGGGACAGGGGTCCACAGATACGCAGTATTTT.

V is TRBV6-5 and J is TRBJ1-2, with TRBD1 identical over 9 bases. This CDR3 has 13 residues. CDR1 MNHEY and CDR2 SVGAGI come from the germline V gene. Trimming removed 5 bases from V and 7 bases from J; junction bases left unmatched: 5. CDR3 protein: CASSQTGGSGYTF. In DNA, the CDR3 is TGTGCCAGCAGTCAAACAGGGGGCTCTGGCTACACCTTC.

The rearrangement joins TRBV5-1 to TRBJ2-1, with unresolved D. Trimming took 3 bases from V and 8 from J, leaving 18 bases between them. Germline V gene lookup returns CDR1 SGHRS and CDR2 YFSETQ. CDR3 size: 15 residues. In nucleotides, the CDR3 is TGCGCCAGCAGCTCCGCCAGTTTTACAAGCGATGAGCAGTTCTTC. Protein sequence: CASSSASFTSDEQFF.

The chain uses TRBV29-1 and TRBJ1-1; 7 nucleotides agree with TRBD1. CDR3 size: 13 residues. V lost 4 bases, J lost 2 bases, and 4 bases stayed unmatched. CDR1 is SQVTM, CDR2 ANQGSEA, per germline. CDR3: CSVGRQGNTEAFF. The CDR3 region has the DNA TGCAGCGTTGGCCGACAGGGTAACACTGAAGCTTTCTTT.

The rearrangement links TRBV2 to TRBJ2-1, with D maybe TRBD1 (7 bases). The V end was cut by 7 bases, the J end by 6 bases, with 22 bases between. Germline lookup yields CDR1 SNHLY and CDR2 FYNNEI. The CDR3 loop spans 16 amino acids. The CDR3 loop is CASTGGGTVFGNEQFF. The CDR3 DNA reads TGTGCCAGCACCGGAGGGGGGACAGTGTTCGGCAATGAGCAGTTCTTC.

This clone has just a few counts. One junction end disagrees with the germline gene, perhaps due to a read error. This sequence joins TRBV7-8 and TRBJ1-3; D perhaps matches TRBD1 (6 bases). The germline CDR1 and CDR2 sequences are SGHVS and FQNEAQ. This CDR3 region has 16 residues. CDR3 sequence reads: CSSSAHLGGSGNAIYF. CDR3 in DNA: TGTTCCAGCAGCGCCCACCTTGGGGGCTCAGGAAACGCCATATATTTT.

V gene TRBV2 combines with J gene TRBJ1-2, with 10 bases aligning to TRBD1. With V trimmed by 6 bases and J by 3 bases, 1 base remained unmatched. The CDR3 totals 13 residues. CDR1 is SNHLY, CDR2 FYNNEI, per germline. Here the CDR3 reads CASRGQGHYGYTF. The CDR3 DNA follows: TGTGCCAGCAGGGGACAGGGGCACTATGGCTACACCTTC. The full variable domain, rest sourced from reference TRBV2 and TRBJ1-2, is EPEVTQTPSHQVTQMGQEVILRCVPISNHLYFYWYRQILGQKVEFLVSFYNNEISEKSEIFDDQFSVERPDGSNFTLKIRSTKLEDSAMYFCASRGQGHYGYTFGSGTRLTVV.